This T cell receptor (beta chain) stems from a study of blood T cell repertoires in COVID-19. Profiled with immunoSEQ multiplex PCR; TCRdb holds only in-frame clones, not every one. Of approximately 250,000 clones listed, about 88% are singletons. Per the germline V gene, CDR1 is LGHNA and CDR2 is YSLEER. This CDR3 region has 15 residues. Trimming cost V 4 bases and J 4 bases; bases outside gene matches: 9. Sequencing used PBMCs or T cells enriched from blood (not recorded which). The sequence was obtained from a man aged 25-40 years with acute COVID-19. The V call is TRBV4-3, the J call TRBJ1-2; 7 bases map to TRBD1. The DNA of the CDR3 is TGCGCCAGCAGCCTCTACAGGGGTATGGCCTATGGCTACACCTTC. Amino acid sequence: CASSLYRGMAYGYTF.